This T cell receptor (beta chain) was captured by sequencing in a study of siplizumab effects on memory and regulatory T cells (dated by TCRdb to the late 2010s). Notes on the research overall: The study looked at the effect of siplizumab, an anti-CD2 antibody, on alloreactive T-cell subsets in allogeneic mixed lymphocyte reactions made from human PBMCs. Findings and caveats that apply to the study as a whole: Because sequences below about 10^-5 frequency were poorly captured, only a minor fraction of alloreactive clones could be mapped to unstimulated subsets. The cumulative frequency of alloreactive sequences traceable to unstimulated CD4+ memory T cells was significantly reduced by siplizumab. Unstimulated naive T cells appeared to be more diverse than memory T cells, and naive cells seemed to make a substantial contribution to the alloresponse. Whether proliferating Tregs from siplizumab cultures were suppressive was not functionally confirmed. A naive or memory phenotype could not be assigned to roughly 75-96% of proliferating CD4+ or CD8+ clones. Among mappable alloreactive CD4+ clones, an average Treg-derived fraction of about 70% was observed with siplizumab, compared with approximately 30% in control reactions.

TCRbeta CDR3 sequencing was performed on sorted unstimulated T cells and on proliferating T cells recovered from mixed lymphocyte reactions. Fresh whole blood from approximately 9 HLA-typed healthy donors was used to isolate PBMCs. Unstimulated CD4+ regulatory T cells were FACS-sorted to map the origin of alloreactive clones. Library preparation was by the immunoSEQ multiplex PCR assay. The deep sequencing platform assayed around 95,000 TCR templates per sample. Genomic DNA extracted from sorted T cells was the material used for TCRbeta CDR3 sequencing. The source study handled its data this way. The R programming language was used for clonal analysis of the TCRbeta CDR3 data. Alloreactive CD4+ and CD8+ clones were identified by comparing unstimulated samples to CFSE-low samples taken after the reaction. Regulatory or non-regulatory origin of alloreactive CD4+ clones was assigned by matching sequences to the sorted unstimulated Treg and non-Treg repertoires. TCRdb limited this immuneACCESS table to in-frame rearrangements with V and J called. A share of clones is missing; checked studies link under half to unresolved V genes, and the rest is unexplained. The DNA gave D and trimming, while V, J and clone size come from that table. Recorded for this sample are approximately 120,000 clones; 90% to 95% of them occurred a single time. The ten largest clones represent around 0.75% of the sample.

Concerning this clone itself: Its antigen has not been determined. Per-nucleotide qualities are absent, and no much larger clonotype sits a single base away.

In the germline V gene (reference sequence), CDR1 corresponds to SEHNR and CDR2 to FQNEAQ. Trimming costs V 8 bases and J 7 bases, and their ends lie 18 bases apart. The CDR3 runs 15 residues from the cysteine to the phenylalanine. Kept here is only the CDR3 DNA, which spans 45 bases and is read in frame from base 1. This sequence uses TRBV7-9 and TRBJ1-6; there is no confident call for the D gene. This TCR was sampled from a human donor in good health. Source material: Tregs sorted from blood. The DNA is TGTGCCAGCTCACGGCGGGAGGGAAGGAATTCACCCCTCCACTTT. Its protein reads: CASSRREGRNSPLHF.